One sample yielded the 16 T cell receptor beta chains listed below, sequenced in a study of T cell changes during pregnancy in multiple sclerosis (dated by TCRdb to between 2018 and 2021). Library construction relied on the immunoSEQ multiplex PCR assay. Sourced from immuneACCESS, this table was stored by TCRdb with only in-frame sequences that have V and J called. A share of the clones is absent; for the studies checked, an unresolved V gene accounts for under half, and the remainder has no known explanation. The sample includes tens of thousands of clones, with approximately 93% observed a single time. 3.2% of the sample is held by the ten biggest clonotypes. The sequenced sample was CD8+ T cells from peripheral blood mononuclear cells, obtained in the second trimester of pregnancy. The source is a female donor with multiple sclerosis, enrolled in a pregnancy study.

The rearrangement joins TRBV28 to TRBJ2-7; tentative D call: TRBD1 (6 bases). CDR1 MDHEN and CDR2 SYDVKM come from the germline V gene. The CDR3 runs to 13 residues. Trimming took 2 bases from V and 3 from J, leaving 8 bases between them. The chain's CDR3 is CASSLQGYYEQYF. The CDR3 DNA reads TGTGCCAGCAGTTTACAGGGGTACTACGAGCAGTACTTC.

The rearrangement uses TRBV19 and TRBJ2-2; perhaps TRBD1 as D (5 bases). V was trimmed by 5 bases and J by 3 bases, leaving 10 bases between them. This CDR3 region has 14 residues. CDR1 is LNHDA and CDR2 is SQIVND in the germline V gene (reference sequence). The CDR3 coding sequence is TGTGCCAGTAGTTGGGGCCAACACACCGGGGAGCTGTTTTTT. As protein: CASSWGQHTGELFF.

The chain employs TRBV4-1 and TRBJ2-7; 7 bases agree with TRBD1. With V trimmed by 5 bases and J by 3 bases, 7 bases remained unmatched. CDR3 length: 14 residues. Germline lookup yields CDR1 MGHRA and CDR2 YSYEKL. CDR3 sequence (DNA): TGCGCCAGCAGCACCTTGACAGGGAACTACGAGCAGTACTTC. Protein product: CASSTLTGNYEQYF.

The V call is TRBV5-5, the J call TRBJ2-2, with 8 bases aligning to TRBD1. CDR3 length equals 16 residues. V shed 2 bases and J 0 bases; nucleotides not matched to a gene: 3. Germline V gene sequence: CDR1 SGHKS, CDR2 YYEKEE (reference sequence). CDR3 protein: CASSFPGQANTGELFF. DNA for the CDR3: TGTGCCAGCAGCTTTCCGGGACAGGCGAACACCGGGGAGCTGTTTTTT.

The V gene is TRBV28, the J gene TRBJ2-7, with TRBD2 matching over 7 bases. V lost 3 bases and J lost 3; bases outside the gene matches: 14. Germline lookup yields CDR1 MDHEN and CDR2 SYDVKM. The CDR3 has 17 amino acids. CDR3 bases: TGTGCCAGCAGTTTGAGCGGCGCGGGAGCAGCCCACTACGAGCAGTACTTC. Protein sequence: CASSLSGAGAAHYEQYF.

The V gene is TRBV4-3, the J gene TRBJ1-3, with D tentatively TRBD1 (6 bases). CDR1 is LGHNA, CDR2 YSLEER, per germline. There are 16 residues in the CDR3. V dropped 0 bases and J dropped 4 bases, with 13 bases sitting between them. The chain's CDR3 is CASSQDHRVHGNTIYF. The CDR3 DNA reads TGCGCCAGCAGCCAAGATCACAGGGTTCACGGAAACACCATATATTTT.

V gene TRBV11-1 combines with J gene TRBJ2-2; 9 bases map to TRBD2. V was pared by 1 base and J by 1 base, with 4 bases of the junction left unmatched. The germline gives CDR1 SGHAT, CDR2 FQDESV (reference sequence). The CDR3 sequence is 17 residues long. CDR3 region: CASSLVLAGLNTGELFF. CDR3 nucleotide sequence: TGTGCCAGCAGCTTAGTGCTAGCGGGACTGAACACCGGGGAGCTGTTTTTT.

The chain carries TRBV27 and TRBJ2-1; a possible D gene is TRBD2 (6 bases). The CDR3 is made up of 15 amino acids. Trimming took 2 bases from V and 4 from J, leaving 12 bases between them. Germline V lookup: CDR1 MNHEY, CDR2 SMNVEV (reference sequence). In DNA, the CDR3 is TGTGCCAGCAGTTTAGGAGGAGGGCCTTACAATGAGCAGTTCTTC. Encoded protein: CASSLGGGPYNEQFF.

The chain couples TRBV2 to TRBJ1-4; D is uncertain. Germline values: CDR1 SNHLY, CDR2 FYNNEI. The V gene lost 8 bases and the J gene lost 8 bases, with 15 bases spanning the gap. This CDR3 region has 13 residues. The CDR3: CASGGRFGEKLFF. CDR3 sequence (DNA): TGTGCCAGCGGCGGCCGGTTTGGGGAAAAACTGTTTTTT.

The chain recombines TRBV19 with TRBJ2-1; TRBD1 is a possible D gene (6 bases). V shed 4 bases and J shed 2 bases, with 12 bases lying between them. The CDR3 consists of 15 residues. Germline V gives CDR1 LNHDA, CDR2 SQIVND (reference sequence). CDR3 coding DNA: TGTGCCAGTAGTACCCGAGGGGGACCCTACAATGAGCAGTTCTTC. It is translated as CASSTRGGPYNEQFF.

The CDR3: CAISVDIYHTEAFF. In DNA, the CDR3 is TGTGCCATCAGTGTCGACATATACCACACTGAAGCTTTCTTT. The chain couples TRBV10-3 to TRBJ1-1; no definite D call. V was clipped by 4 bases and J by 3 bases, with 12 bases between them. CDR1 is ENHRY and CDR2 is SYGVKD in the germline V gene. The CDR3 totals 14 residues.

This chain links TRBV19 with TRBJ2-5; TRBD1 aligns across 9 bases. The trim removed 4 bases at V and 6 bases at J, leaving 9 bases unmatched. The CDR3 contains 15 residues. CDR1 and CDR2 (germline): LNHDA, SQIVND (reference sequence). The CDR3 region is CASSTEGQGGKTQYF. In nucleotides, the CDR3 is TGTGCCAGTAGTACGGAGGGACAGGGTGGAAAGACCCAGTACTTC.

The V and J genes are TRBV23-1 and TRBJ2-7; 12 bases fit TRBD2. TRBV23-1 is an ORF; its function is uncertain. Trimming removed 4 bases from V and 0 bases from J; junction bases left unmatched: 10. The length of the CDR3 is 18 residues. The CDR3 sequence is CASSRSPPTSGSSYEQYF. The CDR3 coding sequence is TGCGCCAGCAGTCGCTCCCCACCGACTAGCGGGAGCTCCTACGAGCAGTACTTC.

The chain is built from TRBV2 and TRBJ2-1, with D unresolved. CDR3 length: 13 amino acids. Per the germline V gene, CDR1 is SNHLY and CDR2 is FYNNEI. Trimming pared 1 base from V and 4 bases from J, leaving 5 bases between. The DNA of the CDR3 is TGTGCCAGCAGTGAAGTCCTGTACAATGAGCAGTTCTTC. The encoded protein is CASSEVLYNEQFF.

The V and J genes are TRBV19 and TRBJ2-1; 13 bases agree with TRBD2. The CDR3 runs 15 residues. Germline CDR1 reads LNHDA; CDR2 reads SQIVND (reference sequence). V lost 6 bases to trimming and J lost 6 bases; unmatched junction nucleotides: 5. CDR3 amino acids: CASSMGLAGINEQFF. CDR3 nucleotides: TGTGCCAGTAGCATGGGACTAGCGGGGATCAATGAGCAGTTCTTC.

This rearrangement joins TRBV4-1 to TRBJ2-1; D not resolved. Trimming removed 1 base at V and 0 bases at J, with 10 bases between. This CDR3 is built from 16 residues. Germline V lookup: CDR1 MGHRA, CDR2 YSYEKL. The CDR3 is CASSQVDLISYNEQFF. DNA for the CDR3: TGCGCCAGCAGCCAAGTCGACTTGATCTCCTACAATGAGCAGTTCTTC.